Following are 4 T cell receptor beta chains from one sample sequenced in a study of vaccination and CD4 T cells after COVID-19. An Oncomine TCR Beta short-read assay was used to sequence the DNA from cultured CD4+ T cells. TCRdb recomputed calls from the PCR reads with MiXCR, one row per CDR3 protein. Of 7,000 to 9,000 distinct CDR3 sequences in the sample, roughly three fifths were seen once. As for treatment: roughly nine-day PBMC culture with coronavirus spike peptide pools or control peptides (ViraFEST assay). No antigen has been assigned to these receptors. Sequencing used CD4+ T cells from blood, cultured in vitro. The origin of the receptors is a human donor who had recovered from COVID-19.

In its sample, this clonotype ranks as large. CDR3 DNA: TGTGCCAGCGCGGGGGGCCGAGGGGATACGCAGTATTTT. Amino acids: CASAGGRGDTQYF. The chain employs TRBV2 and TRBJ2-3, with 8 bases lining up with TRBD2. The CDR3 extends over 13 amino acids. The V gene's germline CDR1 is SNHLY and CDR2 FYNNEI. J gave up 6 bases and V 8 bases, and 7 bases lay outside the gene matches.

This clonotype came up a few times. The gene calls are TRBV7-9 and TRBJ2-1; D possibly corresponds to TRBD1 (5 bases). Germline values: CDR1 SEHNR, CDR2 FQNEAQ (reference sequence). The CDR3 has 18 amino acids. V was clipped by 2 bases and J by 6 bases, with 23 bases between them. The CDR3 protein is CASSLMTVSPQFGNEQFF. The CDR3 DNA reads TGTGCCAGCAGCTTAATGACAGTATCCCCACAGTTTGGCAATGAGCAGTTCTTC.

The chain employs TRBV5-8 and TRBJ1-5; 7 bases match TRBD1. The CDR3 loop spans 16 amino acids. Per the germline V gene, CDR1 is SGHTS and CDR2 is YDEGEE. The J segment lost 6 bases and the V segment lost 0 bases, leaving 9 bases of the junction unmatched. This CDR3 is CASSLDRGSGVQPQHF. DNA of the CDR3: TGTGCCAGCAGCTTGGACAGGGGTTCAGGTGTTCAGCCCCAGCATTTT.

This clonotype came up once. CDR3: CASSYGTQNTEAFF. In nucleotides, the CDR3 is TGTGCCAGTAGTTACGGGACACAGAACACTGAAGCTTTCTTT. V gene TRBV19 combines with J gene TRBJ1-1, with D perhaps matching TRBD1 (6 bases). Trimming stripped 5 bases from V and 1 base from J, with 11 bases between. This CDR3 spans 14 amino acids. Germline V CDR1 and CDR2: LNHDA, SQIVND (reference sequence).